This TCR beta chain was identified during a study of blood T cell repertoires in COVID-19 (dated by TCRdb to the early 2020s). Turning to the overall study: Samples covering the acute and convalescent phases of COVID-19 were provided by collaborators in the United States, Italy and Spain. The material from the prospective study consisted of cDNA or gDNA derived from T cells, B-cell-depleted T cells, or PBMCs. The dataset comprised deeply sampled blood TCRbeta repertoires from subjects exposed to, actively infected with, or recovered from COVID-19. The repertoires were released in a freely available public database intended as a resource for research on the immune response to SARS-CoV-2. Samples were obtained from the ongoing ImmuneRACE study (first 160 participants) and from over a thousand subjects provided by 6 global collaborators. Sample metadata almost always included a de-identified subject ID, COVID-19 status, age in years and sex. Where HLA class I and class II types were available, the types were taken from metadata supplied by the sample provider, not from assay-based typing. Summary of the overall study and its limitations: How much clinical and demographic metadata was included differed by source and by participant, and the metadata was provided uncurated.

Whole blood was collected in K2EDTA tubes by collaborating institutions according to the institutions' own protocols. For TCRbeta analysis, collaborators shipped samples as frozen whole blood, isolated PBMCs, or DNA extracted from either of those sample types. From the cysteine through the phenylalanine, the CDR3 covers 14 amino acids. Only CDR3 DNA is held: 42 bases, read in frame from base 1. CDR1 is given as LGHNA and CDR2 as YNFKEQ, both from the germline V gene. Between the V and J ends, shortened by 1 base and 10 bases respectively, the junction contains 16 bases. TCRbeta CDR3 regions were amplified from genomic DNA by means of the immunoSEQ Assay, a bias-controlled multiplex PCR. Per the source publication's procedure: The number of nucleated cells in each sample was estimated by amplification of reference gene primers within the assay. To quantify the absolute abundance of each unique TCRbeta CDR3 rearrangement, sequence reads were collapsed and filtered. For each sample, productive Simpson clonality was calculated as the square root of Simpson's diversity index over productive rearrangements. The table was pulled from immuneACCESS by TCRdb, which kept in-frame rearrangements only. Such tables lose some clones; where checked, under half of the loss comes from unresolved V genes, and the rest has no known cause. The V and J calls and the clone size are those of that table, but D and trimming were determined from the DNA. The table for this sample lists about 99,000 clones; around 90% of them were counted only once. The leading ten clones occupy 3.5% of the sample.

About this clone: This receptor's antigen is unknown. No base quality information exists; no much larger clone differs at one position.

The sequenced material came from peripheral blood. Here the chain combines TRBV4-2 and TRBJ1-2; the D gene cannot be resolved reliably. This clonotype was obtained from a woman aged 55-75 years with acute or convalescent COVID-19. CDR3 loop: CASSQASLEKTYTF. In nucleotides, the sequence is TGTGCCAGCAGCCAAGCTAGTCTGGAAAAGACCTACACCTTC.